This T cell receptor beta chain was recorded in a study of CD8+CD57+ T cells in acquired aplastic anemia. Study details: On average, sorted CD4+ and CD8+ cells gave 3.2 ug of DNA. Study results and limitations: Overlap between patients and controls comprised almost 30 CD8+ CDR3 sequences.

The CDR3 is 14 residues long. Germline V gives CDR1 LNHNV, CDR2 YYDKDF (reference sequence). The V end lost 3 bases, the J end lost 4 bases, and 12 bases lay between the germline ends. Genomic DNA served as template for TCR beta VDJ and CDR3 profiling. TCRdb used MiXCR to reprocess the reads, holding one entry per CDR3 protein. In the table there are around 170,000 distinct CDR3 sequences, around 47% of which are singletons. Of note for this clonotype: The antigen is not known.

Before being chosen for sequencing, patients had shown CD8+CD57+ cell expansion by flow cytometry. The sequence was obtained from a human donor with aplastic anemia. The V call is TRBV15, the J call TRBJ1-2; D unclear. The source material was sorted CD4+, CD8+, or CD8+CD57+ T cells (not recorded which) from PBMCs. The CDR3 bases are TGTGCCACCAGCAGGGTCACGGAGGCCTATGGCTACACCTTC. Translating it yields CATSRVTEAYGYTF.